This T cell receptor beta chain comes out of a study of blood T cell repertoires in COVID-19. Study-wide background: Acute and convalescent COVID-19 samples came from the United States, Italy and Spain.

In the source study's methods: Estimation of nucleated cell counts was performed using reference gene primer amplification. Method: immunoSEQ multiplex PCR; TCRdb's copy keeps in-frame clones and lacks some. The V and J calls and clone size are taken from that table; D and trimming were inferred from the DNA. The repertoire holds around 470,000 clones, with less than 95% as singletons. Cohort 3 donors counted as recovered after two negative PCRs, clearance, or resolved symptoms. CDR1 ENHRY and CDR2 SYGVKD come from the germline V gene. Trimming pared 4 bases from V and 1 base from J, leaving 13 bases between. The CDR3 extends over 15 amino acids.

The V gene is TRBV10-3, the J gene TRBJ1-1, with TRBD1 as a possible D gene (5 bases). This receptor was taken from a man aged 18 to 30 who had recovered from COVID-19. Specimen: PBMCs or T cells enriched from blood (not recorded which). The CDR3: CAISGQLGGNTEAFF. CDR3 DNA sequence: TGTGCCATCAGTGGACAGTTGGGGGGGAACACTGAAGCTTTCTTT.